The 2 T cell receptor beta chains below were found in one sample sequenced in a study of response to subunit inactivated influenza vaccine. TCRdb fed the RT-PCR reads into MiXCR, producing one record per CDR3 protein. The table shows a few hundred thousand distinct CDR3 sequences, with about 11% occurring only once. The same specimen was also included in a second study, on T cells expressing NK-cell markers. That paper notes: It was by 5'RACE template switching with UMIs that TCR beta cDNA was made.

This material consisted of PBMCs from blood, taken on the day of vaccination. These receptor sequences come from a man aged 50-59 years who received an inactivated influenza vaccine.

The CDR3 loop is CASINRDRGTDTQYF. DNA of the CDR3: TGTGCCAGTATCAACCGGGACAGGGGCACAGATACGCAGTATTTT. The V gene is TRBV2, the J gene TRBJ2-3; 9 bases match TRBD1. Germline-derived CDR1 and CDR2 are SNHLY and FYNNEI. The CDR3 sequence is 15 residues long. Germline trimming cut 9 bases from V and 1 base from J; bases unmatched to any gene: 8.

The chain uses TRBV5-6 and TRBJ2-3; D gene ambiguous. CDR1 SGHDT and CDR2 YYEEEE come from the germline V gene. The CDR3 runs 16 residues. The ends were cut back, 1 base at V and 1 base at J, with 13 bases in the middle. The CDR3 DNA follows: TGTGCCAGCAGCTTGCCCCACAGAACCCGCACAGATACGCAGTATTTT. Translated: CASSLPHRTRTDTQYF.